This record looks at one T cell receptor beta chain sequence and its context. The sample is drawn from a study of control samples from healthy donors and cancer patients. TCRdb's table, derived via immunoSEQ multiplex PCR, lists solely in-frame clones and lacks some. This repertoire shows some 150,000 clones, 85% to 95% found once; its top ten account for more than 2%. This receptor was obtained from a middle-aged man in good health. Sequencing was done on a sample of blood.

The CDR3 DNA is TGTGCCACCAGCAGAGAAGAAGCGTCCTCCTACGAGCAGTACTTC. It translates to CATSREEASSYEQYF. The rearrangement links TRBV15 to TRBJ2-7, with D uncertain. Germline V CDR1 and CDR2: LNHNV, YYDKDF (reference sequence). Between the trimmed V and J ends, which lost 0 bases and 0 bases, there was a span of 9 bases. The CDR3 contains 15 residues.